This T cell receptor (beta chain) was identified in a study of CD8 T cells in Susac syndrome. Random hexamers were used to reverse transcribe the RNA input (roughly 0.5 to 1 ug). TCRdb independently ran MiXCR on the immunoSEQ multiplex PCR reads; one entry per CDR3 protein. This repertoire shows about 210,000 distinct CDR3 sequences, about 95% found once; its top ten account for 0.095%. The CDR3 covers 13 residues. CDR1 DFQATT and CDR2 SNEGSKA come from the germline V gene (reference sequence). Deletions cut 6 bases from V and 4 bases from J, with 10 bases between. This sequence originates from a human donor with multiple sclerosis. Sequenced sample: CD4+ T cells from PBMCs. This chain links TRBV20-1 with TRBJ2-6; D not resolved. CDR3 coding DNA: TGCAGTGCAGGGCCGCCCGGGGCCAACGTCCTGACTTTC. Protein sequence: CSAGPPGANVLTF.